The 20 T cell receptor beta chains reported below all come from one sample, sequenced in a study of T cells in Graves' hyperthyroidism and ophthalmopathy. TCR beta CDR3 regions were amplified from RNA transcripts. The HTBI primer set drove a first-round RT-PCR of the TCR CDR3. TCRdb reanalysed the multiplex PCR reads using MiXCR and keeps one entry per CDR3 protein. The sample holds around 450,000 distinct CDR3 sequences, 15% to 19% seen once. Sequenced sample: blood. These TCRs come from a woman aged 18-30 years with Graves' hyperthyroidism.

This sequence joins TRBV7-9 and TRBJ2-1, with D hard to call. Per the germline V gene, CDR1 is SEHNR and CDR2 is FQNEAQ (reference sequence). V lost 5 bases and J lost 4, with 12 bases in between. The CDR3 is 14 amino acids. The CDR3 here is CASSPASTYNEQFF. The CDR3 nucleotides read TGTGCCAGCAGCCCCGCGTCTACATACAATGAGCAGTTCTTC.

With regard to this clonotype: A much more abundant neighbour one base away suggests this may be a read error. V gene TRBV7-3 combines with J gene TRBJ2-2; 7 nucleotides agree with TRBD1. This CDR3 is built from 17 residues. Germline assignment: CDR1 SGHTA and CDR2 FQGTGA. CDR3 nucleotides: TGTGCCAGCAGCACAAAGGGGGCGATGACTAACACCGGGGAGCTGCTTTTT. Translated: CASSTKGAMTNTGELLF.

The J gene is TRBJ2-1, the V gene TRBV7-9; no clear D. Per the germline V gene, CDR1 is SEHNR and CDR2 is FQNEAQ (reference sequence). V was cut by 5 bases and J by 5 bases, with 4 bases left in between. The CDR3 extends over 11 amino acids. The CDR3 DNA reads as TGTGCCAGCAGCGACGACAATGAGCAGTTCTTC. Protein: CASSDDNEQFF. The variable domain in full, completed from reference TRBV7-9 and TRBJ2-1, reads DTGVSQNPRHKITKRGQNVTFRCDPISEHNRLYWYRQTLGQGPEFLTYFQNEAQLEKSRLLSDRFSAERPKGSFSTLEIQRTEQGDSAMYLCASSDDNEQFFGPGTRLTVL.

This clonotype was counted at least ten times. V usage is TRBV2 and J usage is TRBJ1-5; no firm D call. The CDR3 totals 17 residues. V was clipped by 1 base and J by 1 base, with 14 bases between them. Germline V gives CDR1 SNHLY, CDR2 FYNNEI. CDR3 sequence: CASSEGVGRVSNQPQHF. The CDR3 DNA follows: TGTGCCAGCAGTGAAGGCGTGGGGAGGGTGAGCAATCAGCCCCAGCATTTT.

V is TRBV20-1 and J is TRBJ2-3, with TRBD2 matching 13 bases. The CDR3 contains 16 residues. V was clipped by 3 bases and J by 3 bases; unmatched bases: 6. The V gene's germline CDR1 is DFQATT and CDR2 SNEGSKA (reference sequence). CDR3 amino acids: CSASFGLAGVTDTQYF. Here the CDR3 DNA reads TGCAGTGCTAGCTTCGGACTAGCGGGGGTAACAGATACGCAGTATTTT.

DNA of the CDR3: TGCGCCAGCAGCCACCGCCACCCCCTCACAGATACGCAGTATTTT. It translates to CASSHRHPLTDTQYF. The rearrangement uses TRBV5-1 and TRBJ2-3; D not certain. V was shortened by 4 bases and J by 2 bases, with 14 bases between the two germline ends. Germline V gene sequence: CDR1 SGHRS, CDR2 YFSETQ. The CDR3 covers 15 residues. The complete variable domain, with remaining parts taken from reference TRBV5-1 and TRBJ2-3, reads KAGVTQTPRYLIKTRGQQVTLSCSPISGHRSVSWYQQTPGQGLQFLFEYFSETQRNKGNFPGRFSGRQFSNSRSEMNVSTLELGDSALYLCASSHRHPLTDTQYFGPGTRLTVL.

This clonotype was observed many times. The chain joins TRBV5-5 to TRBJ1-5, with 7 bases matching TRBD1. Per germline, CDR1 SGHKS and CDR2 YYEKEE (reference sequence). V shed 0 bases, J shed 2 bases, and the junction held 5 bases outside the gene matches. The CDR3 is made up of 16 amino acids. The CDR3 DNA reads TGTGCCAGCAGCTTGGAGGCAGGGGGTCGCAATCAGCCCCAGCATTTT. This sequence encodes CASSLEAGGRNQPQHF.

Ten or more counts support this clonotype. The J gene is TRBJ2-1, the V gene TRBV11-2, with D possibly matching TRBD1 (5 bases). Trimming cost V 0 bases and J 8 bases, with 11 bases left between them. This CDR3 region has 14 residues. Looked up from germline, CDR1 is SGHAT and CDR2 is FQNNGV. The CDR3 nucleotides read TGTGCCAGCAGCTTAGATGACAGCAGAGATGAGCAGTTCTTC. Protein: CASSLDDSRDEQFF.

Details on this clonotype: Given the absence of the conserved phenylalanine or tryptophan at the CDR3 end, a read error is likely. The chain couples TRBV27 to TRBJ2-1; 12 nucleotides match TRBD2. CDR3 length equals 15 residues. Germline V gene data show CDR1 as MNHEY and CDR2 as SMNVEV (reference sequence). Trimming removed 5 bases from V and 6 bases from J; junction bases left unmatched: 5. CDR3 nucleotides: TGTGCCAGCAGTGACACTAGCGGGGGGTTCAATGAGCAGTTCCTC. Protein sequence: CASSDTSGGFNEQFL.

This clonotype was detected many times. The chain is built from TRBV13 and TRBJ2-1; 8 bases are a match to TRBD1. With 3 bases clipped from V and 5 bases from J, the junction kept 12 bases outside the gene matches. Per germline, CDR1 PRHDT and CDR2 FYEKMQ (reference sequence). CDR3 length: 17 amino acids. CDR3 region: CASSFPGGRGFNNEQFF. CDR3 in DNA: TGTGCCAGCAGCTTCCCAGGGGGCAGGGGGTTTAACAATGAGCAGTTCTTC.

This chain connects TRBV3-1 to TRBJ1-2, with a tentative D call TRBD1 (5 bases). CDR3 length equals 13 residues. CDR1 is LGHDT and CDR2 is YNNKEL in the germline V gene (reference sequence). The ends were cut back, 3 bases at V and 5 bases at J, with 10 bases in the middle. The CDR3 coding sequence is TGTGCCAGCAGCCACGGACACGAATATGGCTACACCTTC. This translates into CASSHGHEYGYTF.

At least ten counts were recorded for this clonotype. The rearrangement joins TRBV2 to TRBJ1-1; 8 nucleotides align to TRBD1. After removal of 5 bases from V and 5 bases from J, the junction contained 13 bases not matched to a gene. The germline CDR1 and CDR2 sequences are SNHLY and FYNNEI. This CDR3 is built from 16 residues. CDR3 region: CASSNRPDRVVTEAFF. DNA for the CDR3: TGTGCCAGCAGTAACCGCCCGGACAGGGTGGTTACTGAAGCTTTCTTT.

This clonotype was found a few times. The chain links TRBV14 to TRBJ2-3; no firm D call. V was trimmed by 3 bases and J by 6 bases, leaving 10 bases between them. The germline V gene has CDR1 SGHDN and CDR2 FVKESK. The CDR3 contains 13 residues. The CDR3: CASSHFGRDTQYF. The CDR3 DNA reads TGTGCCAGCAGCCATTTCGGGCGGGATACGCAGTATTTT.

This clonotype was seen just once. One base away lies a much larger clone, so this may be a sequencing read error. This sequence joins TRBV29-1 and TRBJ1-5, with a weak D call TRBD1 (5 bases). CDR1 and CDR2 (germline): SQVTM, ANQGSEA. CDR3 length: 14 amino acids. Trimming removed 4 bases at V and 9 bases at J, with 19 bases between. The CDR3 loop is CSVGDLIGGRPQHF. CDR3 in DNA: TGCAGCGTTGGGGACCTTATCGGGGGTCGGCCCCAGCATTTT. Supplemented by reference TRBV29-1 and TRBJ1-5, the full variable domain reads SAVISQKPSRDICQRGTSLTIQCQVDSQVTMMFWYRQQPGQSLTLIATANQGSEATYESGFVIDKFPISRPNLTFSTLTVSNMSPEDSSIYLCSVGDLIGGRPQHFGDGTRLSIL.

This clonotype was seen ten or more times. V and J are TRBV6-6 and TRBJ2-2, with D maybe TRBD2 (6 bases). CDR1 MNHNY and CDR2 SVGAGI come from the germline V gene (reference sequence). CDR3 length: 16 residues. Trimming left V 0 bases short and J 3 bases short, with 11 bases between. CDR3 sequence (DNA): TGTGCCAGCAGTTACTCGGGTAGCGGATACACCGGGGAGCTGTTTTTT. Amino acids: CASSYSGSGYTGELFF.

This clonotype showed up many times. The chain recombines TRBV7-3 with TRBJ2-5; D could derive from TRBD1 or TRBD2 (6 bases each). Germline V gives CDR1 SGHTA, CDR2 FQGTGA. V lost 1 base and J 5 bases, leaving 20 bases between the germline ends. The CDR3 is made up of 17 amino acids. The DNA for the CDR3 is TGTGCCAGCAGCTTAAACCCTCGGGTGGGGGGCTACGAGACCCAGTACTTC. Amino acids: CASSLNPRVGGYETQYF.

The chain employs TRBV7-9 and TRBJ2-1; TRBD2 matches at 13 bases. V lost 5 bases and J lost 2; bases outside the gene matches: 3. The germline V gene encodes CDR1 SEHNR and CDR2 FQNEAQ (reference sequence). The CDR3 is 16 residues long. CDR3 residues: CASSPGTSGTYNEQFF. CDR3 sequence (DNA): TGTGCCAGCAGCCCGGGGACTAGCGGGACCTACAATGAGCAGTTCTTC.

V and J are TRBV7-8 and TRBJ2-7, with 10 bases identical to TRBD2. Germline values: CDR1 SGHVS, CDR2 FQNEAQ. The CDR3 sequence is 15 residues long. Trimming removed 4 bases from V and 3 bases from J; junction bases left unmatched: 6. CDR3: CASSSGSGGIYEQYF. CDR3 DNA: TGTGCCAGCAGCTCGGGTAGCGGGGGGATCTACGAGCAGTACTTC. Looking up the rest from reference TRBV7-8 and TRBJ2-7 gives the full variable domain: GAGVSQSPRYKVAKRGQDVALRCDPISGHVSLFWYQQALGQGPEFLTYFQNEAQLDKSGLPSDRFFAERPEGSVSTLKIQRTQQEDSAVYLCASSSGSGGIYEQYFGPGTRLTVT.

This clonotype was seen ten or more times. This chain links TRBV15 with TRBJ2-1; TRBD2 agrees at 8 bases. CDR1 LNHNV and CDR2 YYDKDF come from the germline V gene (reference sequence). J was trimmed by 7 bases and V by 1 base; bases with no gene match: 6. The CDR3 consists of 15 residues. The CDR3 loop is CATSRGPAGVNEQFF. The CDR3 DNA sequence: TGTGCCACCAGCAGAGGCCCAGCGGGAGTAAATGAGCAGTTCTTC. Supplemented by reference TRBV15 and TRBJ2-1, the full variable domain reads DAMVIQNPRYQVTQFGKPVTLSCSQTLNHNVMYWYQQKSSQAPKLLFHYYDKDFNNEADTPDNFQSRRPNTSFCFLDIRSPGLGDTAMYLCATSRGPAGVNEQFFGPGTRLTVL.

This clonotype was seen at least ten times. The gene calls are TRBV20-1 and TRBJ1-2, with D maybe TRBD1 (6 bases). The CDR3 contains 13 residues. Germline CDR1 reads DFQATT; CDR2 reads SNEGSKA (reference sequence). V was shortened by 4 bases and J by 5 bases, with 14 bases between the two germline ends. CDR3 sequence (DNA): TGCAGTGCTACTCTAATACAGGGATATGGCTACACCTTC. Its protein product is CSATLIQGYGYTF.